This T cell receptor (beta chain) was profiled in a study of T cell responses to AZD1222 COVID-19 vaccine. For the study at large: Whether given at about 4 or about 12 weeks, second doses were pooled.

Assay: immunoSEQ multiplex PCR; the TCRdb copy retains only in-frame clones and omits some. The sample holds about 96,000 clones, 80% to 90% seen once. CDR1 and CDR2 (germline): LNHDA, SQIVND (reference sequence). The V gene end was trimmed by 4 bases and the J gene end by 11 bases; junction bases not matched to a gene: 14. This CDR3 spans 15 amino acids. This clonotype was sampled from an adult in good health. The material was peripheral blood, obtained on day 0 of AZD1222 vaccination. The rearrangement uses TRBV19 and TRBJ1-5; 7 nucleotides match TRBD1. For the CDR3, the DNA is TGTGCCAGTAGTACCCACAGGACAGGTAAAGCGGCCCAGCATTTT. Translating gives CASSTHRTGKAAQHF. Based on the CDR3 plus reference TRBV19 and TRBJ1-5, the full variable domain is DGGITQSPKYLFRKEGQNVTLSCEQNLNHDAMYWYRQDPGQGLRLIYYSQIVNDFQKGDIAEGYSVSREKKESFPLTVTSAQKNPTAFYLCASSTHRTGKAAQHFGDGTRLSIL.